The 4 T cell receptor beta chains below come from one sample, sequenced in a study of blood T cell repertoires in COVID-19. Sequencing used immunoSEQ multiplex PCR; TCRdb keeps in-frame clones, though not all of them. The table records 130,000 to 150,000 clones, approximately 90% of them present only once. The sample was PBMCs or T cells enriched from blood (not recorded which). The source of these receptors is a woman aged 40 to 50 who had been exposed to COVID-19.

V is TRBV4-3 and J is TRBJ2-1; 13 nucleotides line up with TRBD2. This CDR3 comprises 15 residues. CDR1 is LGHNA, CDR2 YSLEER, per germline. Trimming at V came to 4 bases and at J to 6 bases, leaving 3 bases not matched to a gene. The CDR3 nucleotides are TGCGCCAGCAGCCCCCGGACTAGCGGGGGCAATGAGCAGTTCTTC. Translated: CASSPRTSGGNEQFF.

The CDR3 sequence: CASSLGDFYGYTF. CDR3 bases: TGTGCCAGCAGTTTGGGGGACTTCTATGGCTACACCTTC. The chain combines TRBV12-3 or TRBV12-4 with TRBJ1-2; D is perhaps TRBD1 (5 bases). V lost 3 bases to trimming and J lost 4 bases, with 9 bases between them. The CDR3 spans 13 residues.

The CDR3 DNA reads TGTGCCAGCAGTTACGGCCGGGACAGTTCCTACGAGCAGTACTTC. This sequence encodes CASSYGRDSSYEQYF. This chain links TRBV6-5 with TRBJ2-7; 7 bases match TRBD1. This CDR3 spans 15 amino acids. V shed 2 bases and J 1 base; nucleotides not matched to a gene: 5. Germline V lookup: CDR1 MNHEY, CDR2 SVGAGI.

As DNA, the CDR3 is TGTGCCAGCAGCCGTCCCGGGGGGGGTGCCGGGGAGCTGTTTTTT. This gives the protein CASSRPGGGAGELFF. The chain employs TRBV3-1 (or the pseudogene TRBV3-2) and TRBJ2-2; TRBD2 aligns across 8 bases. Germline loops: CDR1 LGHDT, CDR2 YNNKEL (reference sequence). CDR3 length: 15 amino acids. The J segment lost 6 bases and the V segment lost 4 bases, leaving 7 bases of the junction unmatched.